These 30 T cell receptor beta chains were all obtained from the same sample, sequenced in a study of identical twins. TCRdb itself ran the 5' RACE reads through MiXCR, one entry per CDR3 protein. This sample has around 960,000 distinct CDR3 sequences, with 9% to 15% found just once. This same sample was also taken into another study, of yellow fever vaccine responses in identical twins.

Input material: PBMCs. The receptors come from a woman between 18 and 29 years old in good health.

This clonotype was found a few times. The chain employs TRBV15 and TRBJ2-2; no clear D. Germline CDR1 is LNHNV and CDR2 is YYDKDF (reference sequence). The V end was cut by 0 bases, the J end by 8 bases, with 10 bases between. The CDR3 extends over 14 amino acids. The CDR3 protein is CATSREAAAGELFF. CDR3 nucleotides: TGTGCCACCAGCAGAGAGGCAGCAGCGGGGGAGCTGTTTTTT.

Written as DNA, the CDR3 is TGTGCCAGCACCTCGTTTGGCGGTGCAGATACGCAGTATTTT. It yields the protein CASTSFGGADTQYF. The gene calls are TRBV3-1 and TRBJ2-3; D is uncertain. Germline assignment: CDR1 LGHDT and CDR2 YNNKEL (reference sequence). Trimming cost V 7 bases and J 4 bases, with 15 bases left between them. The CDR3 sequence is 14 residues long.

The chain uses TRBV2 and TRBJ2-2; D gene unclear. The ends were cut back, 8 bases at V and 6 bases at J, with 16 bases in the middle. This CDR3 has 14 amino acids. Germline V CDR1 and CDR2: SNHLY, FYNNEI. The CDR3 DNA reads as TGTGCCAGCCAACCACAACCGACCGCCGGGGAGCTGTTTTTT. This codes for CASQPQPTAGELFF. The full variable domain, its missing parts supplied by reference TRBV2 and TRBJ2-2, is EPEVTQTPSHQVTQMGQEVILRCVPISNHLYFYWYRQILGQKVEFLVSFYNNEISEKSEIFDDQFSVERPDGSNFTLKIRSTKLEDSAMYFCASQPQPTAGELFFGEGSRLTVL.

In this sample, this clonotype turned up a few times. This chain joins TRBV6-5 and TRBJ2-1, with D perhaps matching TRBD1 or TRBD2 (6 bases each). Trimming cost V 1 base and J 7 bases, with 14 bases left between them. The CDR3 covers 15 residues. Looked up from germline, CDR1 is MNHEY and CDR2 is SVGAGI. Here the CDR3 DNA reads TGTGCCAGCAGTTACTTGGGGGGCGGGATAAATGAGCAGTTCTTC. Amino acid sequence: CASSYLGGGINEQFF.

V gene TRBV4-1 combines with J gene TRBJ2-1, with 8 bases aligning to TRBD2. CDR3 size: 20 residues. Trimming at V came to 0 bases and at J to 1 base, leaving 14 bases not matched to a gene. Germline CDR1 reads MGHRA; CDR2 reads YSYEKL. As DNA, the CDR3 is TGCGCCAGCAGCCAAGATAACCTAGCGGGTGCCCCGACTTCCTACAATGAGCAGTTCTTC. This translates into CASSQDNLAGAPTSYNEQFF.

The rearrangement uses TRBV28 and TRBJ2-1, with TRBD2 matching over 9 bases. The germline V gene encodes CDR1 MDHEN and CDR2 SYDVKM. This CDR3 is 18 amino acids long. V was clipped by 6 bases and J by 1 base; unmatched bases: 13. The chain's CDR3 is CASRGLSSGAISYNEQFF. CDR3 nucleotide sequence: TGTGCCAGCAGGGGTCTGTCTAGCGGGGCTATATCCTACAATGAGCAGTTCTTC.

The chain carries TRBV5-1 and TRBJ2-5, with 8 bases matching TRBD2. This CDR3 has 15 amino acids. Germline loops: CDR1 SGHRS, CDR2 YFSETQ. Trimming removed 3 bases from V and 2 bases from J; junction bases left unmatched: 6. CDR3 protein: CASSYVSGVQETQYF. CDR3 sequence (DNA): TGCGCCAGCAGCTATGTTAGCGGGGTTCAAGAGACCCAGTACTTC. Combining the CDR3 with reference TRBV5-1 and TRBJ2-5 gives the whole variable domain KAGVTQTPRYLIKTRGQQVTLSCSPISGHRSVSWYQQTPGQGLQFLFEYFSETQRNKGNFPGRFSGRQFSNSRSEMNVSTLELGDSALYLCASSYVSGVQETQYFGPGTRLLVL.

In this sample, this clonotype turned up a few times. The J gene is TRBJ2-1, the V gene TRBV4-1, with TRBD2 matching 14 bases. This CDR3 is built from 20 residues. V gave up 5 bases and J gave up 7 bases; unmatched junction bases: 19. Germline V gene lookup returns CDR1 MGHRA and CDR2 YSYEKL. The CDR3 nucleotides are TGCGCCAGCAGCAGGACCCGACTAGCGGGAGGGCCTAAGACTTCTAATGAGCAGTTCTTC. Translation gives CASSRTRLAGGPKTSNEQFF.

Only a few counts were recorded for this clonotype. The CDR3 is CASSLRRWEGDNSPLHF. DNA of the CDR3: TGTGCCAGCAGCCTTCGTAGGTGGGAAGGGGATAATTCACCCCTCCACTTT. The rearrangement uses TRBV11-2 and TRBJ1-6, with D possibly being TRBD1 (5 bases). The CDR3 length is 17 residues. Germline V CDR1 and CDR2: SGHAT, FQNNGV. The ends were cut back, 5 bases at V and 5 bases at J, with 19 bases in the middle.

In DNA, the CDR3 is TGTGCCATCAGTGATCCGGACAGGGGGTTGAAAGAGCAGTACGTC. This sequence encodes CAISDPDRGLKEQYV. The V and J genes are TRBV10-3 and TRBJ2-7; 10 nucleotides align to TRBD1. Germline CDR1 reads ENHRY; CDR2 reads SYGVKD. The CDR3 totals 15 residues. With 3 bases clipped from V and 7 bases from J, the junction kept 9 bases outside the gene matches.

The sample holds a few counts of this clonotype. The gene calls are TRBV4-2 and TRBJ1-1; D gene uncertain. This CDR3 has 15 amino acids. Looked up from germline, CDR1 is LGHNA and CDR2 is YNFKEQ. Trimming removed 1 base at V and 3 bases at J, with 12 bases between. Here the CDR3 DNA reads TGTGCCAGCAGCCAAGTAAGGTTAGAGGACACTGAAGCTTTCTTT. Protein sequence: CASSQVRLEDTEAFF.

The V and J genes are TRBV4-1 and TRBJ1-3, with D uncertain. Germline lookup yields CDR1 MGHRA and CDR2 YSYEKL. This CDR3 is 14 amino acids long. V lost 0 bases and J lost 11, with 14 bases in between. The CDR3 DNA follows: TGCGCCAGCAGCCAAGACCCCGCCCGAGTTCCCATATATTTT. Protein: CASSQDPARVPIYF.

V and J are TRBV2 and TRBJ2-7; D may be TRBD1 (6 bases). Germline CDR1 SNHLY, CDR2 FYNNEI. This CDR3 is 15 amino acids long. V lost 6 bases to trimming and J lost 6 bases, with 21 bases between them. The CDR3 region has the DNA TGTGCCAGCAGGGAAACAGGGTATATTCCCGGCGAGCAGTACTTC. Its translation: CASRETGYIPGEQYF.

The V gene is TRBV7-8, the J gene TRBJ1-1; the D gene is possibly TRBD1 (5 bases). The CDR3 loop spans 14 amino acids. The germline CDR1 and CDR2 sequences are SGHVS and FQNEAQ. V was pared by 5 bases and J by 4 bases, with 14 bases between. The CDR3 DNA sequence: TGTGCCAGCAGCCCAGGGCGGTTGGCCACTGAAGCTTTCTTT. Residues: CASSPGRLATEAFF.

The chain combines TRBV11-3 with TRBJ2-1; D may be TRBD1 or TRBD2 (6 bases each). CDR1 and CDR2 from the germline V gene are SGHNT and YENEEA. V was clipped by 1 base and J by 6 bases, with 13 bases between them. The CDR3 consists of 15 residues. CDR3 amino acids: CASSLAPGAANEQFF. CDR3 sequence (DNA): TGTGCCAGCAGCTTAGCCCCGGGGGCTGCCAATGAGCAGTTCTTC. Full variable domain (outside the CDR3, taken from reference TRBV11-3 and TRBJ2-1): EAGVVQSPRYKIIEKKQPVAFWCNPISGHNTLYWYLQNLGQGPELLIRYENEEAVDDSQLPKDRFSAERLKGVDSTLKIQPAELGDSAVYLCASSLAPGAANEQFFGPGTRLTVL.

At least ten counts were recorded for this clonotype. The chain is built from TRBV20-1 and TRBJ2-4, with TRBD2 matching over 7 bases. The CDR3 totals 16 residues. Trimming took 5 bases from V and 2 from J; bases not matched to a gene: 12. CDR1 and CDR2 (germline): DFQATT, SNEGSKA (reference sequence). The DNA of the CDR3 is TGCAGTGCTTCATGGGGGGGGAGCGCAACCAAAAACATTCAGTACTTC. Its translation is CSASWGGSATKNIQYF.

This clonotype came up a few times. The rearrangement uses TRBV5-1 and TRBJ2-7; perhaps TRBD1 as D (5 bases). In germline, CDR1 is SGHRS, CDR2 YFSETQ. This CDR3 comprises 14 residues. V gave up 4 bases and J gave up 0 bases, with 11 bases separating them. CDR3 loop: CASSKTGSSYEQYF. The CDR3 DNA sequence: TGCGCCAGCAGCAAAACAGGATCCTCCTACGAGCAGTACTTC.

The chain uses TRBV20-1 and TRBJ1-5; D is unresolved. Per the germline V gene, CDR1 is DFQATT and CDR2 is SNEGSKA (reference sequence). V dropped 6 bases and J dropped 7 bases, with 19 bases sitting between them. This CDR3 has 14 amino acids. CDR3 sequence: CSATAPAGGQPQHF. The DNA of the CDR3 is TGCAGTGCCACCGCCCCGGCGGGAGGCCAGCCCCAGCATTTT.

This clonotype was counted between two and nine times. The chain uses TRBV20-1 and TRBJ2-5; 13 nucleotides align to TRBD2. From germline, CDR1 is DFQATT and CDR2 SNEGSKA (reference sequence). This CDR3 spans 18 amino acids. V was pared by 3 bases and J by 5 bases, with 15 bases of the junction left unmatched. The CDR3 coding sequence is TGCAGTGCTAGGGGAAGTACTAGCGGGGGGGCAATATTCGAGACCCAGTACTTC. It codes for CSARGSTSGGAIFETQYF.

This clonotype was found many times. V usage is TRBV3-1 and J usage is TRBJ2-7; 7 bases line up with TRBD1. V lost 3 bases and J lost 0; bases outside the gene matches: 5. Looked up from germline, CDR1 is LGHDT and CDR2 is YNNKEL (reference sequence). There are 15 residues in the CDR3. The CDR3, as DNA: TGTGCCAGCAGCCACTCCGGGACAGCCTCCTACGAGCAGTACTTC. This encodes CASSHSGTASYEQYF.

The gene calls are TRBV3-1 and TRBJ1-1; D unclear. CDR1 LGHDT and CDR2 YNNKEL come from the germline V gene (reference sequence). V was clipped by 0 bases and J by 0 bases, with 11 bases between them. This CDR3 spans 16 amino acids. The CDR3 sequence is CASSQDQGALNTEAFF. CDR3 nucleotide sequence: TGTGCCAGCAGCCAAGATCAAGGTGCCTTGAACACTGAAGCTTTCTTT.

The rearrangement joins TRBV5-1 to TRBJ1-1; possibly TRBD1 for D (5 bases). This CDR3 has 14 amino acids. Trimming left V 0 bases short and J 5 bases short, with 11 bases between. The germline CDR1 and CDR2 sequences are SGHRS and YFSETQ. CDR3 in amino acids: CASSLAGLQTEAFF. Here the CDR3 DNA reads TGCGCCAGCAGCTTGGCAGGGCTGCAAACTGAAGCTTTCTTT.

The CDR3 region has the DNA TGTGCCAGCAGCCAACTCCGTCCCGGGACTAGCGGGGGCACAGATACGCAGTATTTT. Translated, it gives CASSQLRPGTSGGTDTQYF. The chain employs TRBV3-1 and TRBJ2-3; 13 bases align to TRBD2. Germline CDR1 is LGHDT and CDR2 is YNNKEL (reference sequence). V trimming: 2 bases; J trimming: 1 base; junction bases outside the gene matches: 9. The CDR3 loop spans 19 amino acids.

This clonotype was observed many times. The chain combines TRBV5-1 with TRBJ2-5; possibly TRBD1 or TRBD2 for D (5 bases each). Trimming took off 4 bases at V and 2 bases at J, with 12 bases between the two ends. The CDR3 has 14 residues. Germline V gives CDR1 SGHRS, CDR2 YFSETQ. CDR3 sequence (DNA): TGCGCCAGCAGCCCCCGGGACGGACAAGAGACCCAGTACTTC. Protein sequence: CASSPRDGQETQYF.

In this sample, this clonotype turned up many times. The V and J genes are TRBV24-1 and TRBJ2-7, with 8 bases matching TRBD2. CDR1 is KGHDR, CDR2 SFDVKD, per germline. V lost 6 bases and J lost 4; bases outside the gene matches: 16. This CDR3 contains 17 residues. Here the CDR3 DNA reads TGTGCCACCAGTCCGCCAAAAGGTAGCGGGGTATCGTACGAGCAGTACGTC. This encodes CATSPPKGSGVSYEQYV.

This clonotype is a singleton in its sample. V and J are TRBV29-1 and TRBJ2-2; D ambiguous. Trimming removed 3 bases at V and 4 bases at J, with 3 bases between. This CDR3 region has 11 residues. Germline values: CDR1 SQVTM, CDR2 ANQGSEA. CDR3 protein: CSVDSTGELFF. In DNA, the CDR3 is TGCAGCGTTGATTCCACCGGGGAGCTGTTTTTT.

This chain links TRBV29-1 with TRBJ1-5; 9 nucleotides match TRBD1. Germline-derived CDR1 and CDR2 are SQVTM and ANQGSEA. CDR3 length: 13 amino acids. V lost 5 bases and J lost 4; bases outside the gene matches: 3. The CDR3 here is CSVKQGANQPQHF. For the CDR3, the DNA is TGCAGCGTTAAACAGGGGGCTAATCAGCCCCAGCATTTT.

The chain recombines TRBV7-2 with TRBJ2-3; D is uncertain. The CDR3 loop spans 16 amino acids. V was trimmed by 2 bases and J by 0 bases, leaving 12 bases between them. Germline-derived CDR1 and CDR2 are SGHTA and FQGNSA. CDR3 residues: CASSLYSSLSTDTQYF. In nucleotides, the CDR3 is TGTGCCAGCAGCTTATACAGCAGCCTGAGCACAGATACGCAGTATTTT.

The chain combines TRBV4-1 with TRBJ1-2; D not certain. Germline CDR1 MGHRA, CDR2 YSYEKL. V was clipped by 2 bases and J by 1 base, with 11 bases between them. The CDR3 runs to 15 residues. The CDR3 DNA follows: TGCGCCAGCAGCCAAACACTTACATATAACTATGGCTACACCTTC. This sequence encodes CASSQTLTYNYGYTF.

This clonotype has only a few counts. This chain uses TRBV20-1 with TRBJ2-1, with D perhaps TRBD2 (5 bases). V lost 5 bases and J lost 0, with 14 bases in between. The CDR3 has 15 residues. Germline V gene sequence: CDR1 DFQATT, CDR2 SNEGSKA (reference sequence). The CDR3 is CSACEVGGSYNEQFF. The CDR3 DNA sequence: TGCAGTGCTTGTGAGGTTGGAGGCTCCTACAATGAGCAGTTCTTC.